These T cell receptor beta chains were read from a single sample in a study of blood T cell repertoires in COVID-19. Libraries were prepared by immunoSEQ multiplex PCR; TCRdb keeps only in-frame clonotypes and omits some of them. This sample has about 240,000 clones; 75% to 85% occur once, and the top ten carry under 8.5%. What was sequenced was peripheral blood. These receptors were collected from a woman older than 75 with COVID-19, enrolled during active disease. The CDR3 runs from the conserved cysteine through the conserved F or W. Fields, in order: D gene, J gene, clone size, V gene, CDR3 length, CDR3 protein, CDR3 DNA. The D gene is left open where the match is weak. Clone size is given for some rows only: seen once, a few or many times, or a class if the clone is expanded.

d_gene: .; j_gene: TRBJ1-1; abundance: .; v_gene: TRBV7-2; len: 15; CDR3aa: CASSLVALRNTEAFF; CDR3nt: TGTGCCAGCAGCTTAGTAGCCCTAAGGAACACTGAAGCTTTCTTT
d_gene: .; j_gene: TRBJ1-2; abundance: .; v_gene: TRBV3-1/TRBV3-2; len: 13; CDR3aa: CASSHAGSGGYTF; CDR3nt: TGTGCCAGCAGCCATGCGGGGTCTGGTGGCTACACCTTC
d_gene: TRBD1; j_gene: TRBJ2-5; abundance: .; v_gene: TRBV19; len: 14; CDR3aa: CASSNRGVRETQYF; CDR3nt: TGTGCCAGTAGTAACAGGGGGGTTAGGGAGACCCAGTACTTC
d_gene: .; j_gene: TRBJ2-7; abundance: .; v_gene: TRBV4-2; len: 12; CDR3aa: CASSQGQNEQYF; CDR3nt: TGTGCCAGCAGCCAAGGACAAAACGAGCAGTACTTC
d_gene: TRBD1; j_gene: TRBJ1-2; abundance: .; v_gene: TRBV19; len: 16; CDR3aa: CASSIDPRGLGYGYTF; CDR3nt: TGTGCCAGTAGTATAGATCCGAGGGGGCTTGGCTATGGCTACACCTTC
d_gene: TRBD2; j_gene: TRBJ2-1; abundance: .; v_gene: TRBV25-1; len: 15; CDR3aa: CASSVAGAPYNEQFF; CDR3nt: TGTGCCAGCAGTGTAGCGGGAGCTCCCTACAATGAGCAGTTCTTC
d_gene: TRBD1; j_gene: TRBJ2-7; abundance: few; v_gene: TRBV7-9; len: 15; CDR3aa: CASSLQGNVPYEQYF; CDR3nt: TGTGCCAGCAGTTTACAGGGGAATGTCCCCTACGAGCAGTACTTC
d_gene: TRBD2; j_gene: TRBJ2-3; abundance: .; v_gene: TRBV7-2; len: 16; CDR3aa: CASSLEAGGLVSTQYF; CDR3nt: TGTGCCAGCAGCTTAGAGGCGGGAGGGCTGGTTAGTACGCAGTATTTT
d_gene: .; j_gene: TRBJ2-1; abundance: .; v_gene: TRBV6-5; len: 15; CDR3aa: CASSYSTDSYNEQFF; CDR3nt: TGTGCCAGCAGTTACTCGACAGACTCCTACAATGAGCAGTTCTTC
d_gene: .; j_gene: TRBJ1-6; abundance: .; v_gene: TRBV6-6; len: 14; CDR3aa: CASSPWRASSPLHF; CDR3nt: TGTGCCAGCAGTCCCTGGAGAGCAAGTTCACCCCTCCACTTT
d_gene: TRBD1; j_gene: TRBJ2-1; abundance: .; v_gene: TRBV24-1; len: 13; CDR3aa: CATSDPGGDEQFF; CDR3nt: TGTGCCACCAGTGATCCAGGGGGCGATGAGCAGTTCTTC
d_gene: .; j_gene: TRBJ2-7; abundance: .; v_gene: TRBV18; len: 15; CDR3aa: CASSPRLDYLSEQYF; CDR3nt: TGTGCCAGCTCACCACGGTTGGACTATCTCTCCGAGCAGTACTTC
d_gene: .; j_gene: TRBJ1-5; abundance: .; v_gene: TRBV19; len: 12; CDR3aa: CASAVGNQPQHF; CDR3nt: TGTGCCAGCGCGGTAGGCAATCAGCCCCAGCATTTT
d_gene: .; j_gene: TRBJ1-4; abundance: few; v_gene: TRBV4-3; len: 13; CDR3aa: CASSPGHNEKLFF; CDR3nt: TGCGCCAGCAGCCCCGGACATAATGAAAAACTGTTTTTT
d_gene: .; j_gene: TRBJ1-4; abundance: .; v_gene: TRBV5-1; len: 12; CDR3aa: CASSPPGEKLFF; CDR3nt: TGCGCCAGCAGCCCACCGGGTGAAAAACTGTTTTTT
d_gene: TRBD1; j_gene: TRBJ1-2; abundance: .; v_gene: TRBV30; len: 13; CDR3aa: CAWSVSGGGGYTF; CDR3nt: TGTGCCTGGAGTGTTTCAGGGGGCGGAGGCTACACCTTC
d_gene: TRBD2; j_gene: TRBJ2-7; abundance: .; v_gene: TRBV27; len: 14; CDR3aa: CASSLYGRGYEQYF; CDR3nt: TGTGCCAGCAGTTTATACGGGAGGGGATACGAGCAGTACTTC
d_gene: TRBD1; j_gene: TRBJ1-5; abundance: few; v_gene: TRBV27; len: 14; CDR3aa: CASSLEGADQPQHF; CDR3nt: TGTGCCAGCAGTTTAGAGGGGGCAGATCAGCCCCAGCATTTT
d_gene: .; j_gene: TRBJ1-6; abundance: .; v_gene: TRBV19; len: 13; CDR3aa: CASSVNRDSPLHF; CDR3nt: TGTGCCAGTAGTGTTAACAGGGATTCACCCCTCCACTTT
d_gene: .; j_gene: TRBJ2-2; abundance: .; v_gene: TRBV30; len: 12; CDR3aa: CAWSGQTGELFF; CDR3nt: TGTGCCTGGAGTGGGCAAACCGGGGAGCTGTTTTTT
d_gene: .; j_gene: TRBJ1-4; abundance: .; v_gene: TRBV5-5; len: 14; CDR3aa: CASSSDWGNEKLFF; CDR3nt: TGTGCCAGCAGCTCGGACTGGGGTAATGAAAAACTGTTTTTT
d_gene: .; j_gene: TRBJ1-1; abundance: .; v_gene: TRBV30; len: 11; CDR3aa: CAWIPKVRAFF; CDR3nt: TGTGCCTGGATCCCGAAGGTGCGGGCTTTCTTT
d_gene: .; j_gene: TRBJ1-1; abundance: .; v_gene: TRBV6-5; len: 12; CDR3aa: CASSYKQGQAFF; CDR3nt: TGTGCCAGCAGTTACAAGCAGGGGCAAGCTTTCTTT
d_gene: TRBD1; j_gene: TRBJ1-6; abundance: .; v_gene: TRBV7-3; len: 13; CDR3aa: CASSPQGESPLHF; CDR3nt: TGTGCCAGCAGCCCACAGGGGGAATCACCCCTCCACTTT
d_gene: TRBD1; j_gene: TRBJ1-5; abundance: .; v_gene: TRBV7-3; len: 18; CDR3aa: CASSLRAGTGPCNQPQHF; CDR3nt: TGTGCCAGCAGCTTAAGGGCGGGGACAGGGCCTTGCAATCAGCCCCAGCATTTT
d_gene: .; j_gene: TRBJ2-3; abundance: few; v_gene: TRBV19; len: 13; CDR3aa: CASSIQTGDTQYF; CDR3nt: TGTGCCAGTAGTATCCAGACGGGGGATACGCAGTATTTT
d_gene: .; j_gene: TRBJ1-2; abundance: .; v_gene: TRBV28; len: 14; CDR3aa: CASSSGVGRYGYTF; CDR3nt: TGTGCCAGCAGCTCAGGGGTGGGGCGCTATGGCTACACCTTC
d_gene: .; j_gene: TRBJ1-4; abundance: .; v_gene: TRBV5-1; len: 14; CDR3aa: CASSLVSPNEKLFF; CDR3nt: TGCGCCAGCAGCTTGGTATCCCCCAATGAAAAACTGTTTTTT
d_gene: .; j_gene: TRBJ2-5; abundance: .; v_gene: TRBV28; len: 14; CDR3aa: CASSLIGVQETQYF; CDR3nt: TGTGCCAGCAGTCTGATCGGGGTACAAGAGACCCAGTACTTC
d_gene: TRBD2; j_gene: TRBJ2-5; abundance: .; v_gene: TRBV6-2/TRBV6-3; len: 20; CDR3aa: CASSYPFEASRSGKEETQYF; CDR3nt: TGTGCCAGCAGTTACCCCTTCGAAGCCTCTAGAAGCGGGAAGGAAGAGACCCAGTACTTC
d_gene: TRBD1; j_gene: TRBJ1-1; abundance: .; v_gene: TRBV4-3; len: 18; CDR3aa: CASSPGTGGNALNTEAFF; CDR3nt: TGCGCCAGCAGCCCCGGGACAGGGGGGAATGCATTGAACACTGAAGCTTTCTTT
d_gene: .; j_gene: TRBJ2-3; abundance: .; v_gene: TRBV5-5; len: 20; CDR3aa: CASSLGQAIGSKPSTDTQYF; CDR3nt: TGTGCCAGCAGCTTGGGACAGGCCATCGGTTCCAAACCTAGCACAGATACGCAGTATTTT
d_gene: .; j_gene: TRBJ2-6; abundance: .; v_gene: TRBV27; len: 14; CDR3aa: CASSLSSGANVLTF; CDR3nt: TGTGCCAGCAGCCTCAGCTCTGGGGCCAACGTCCTGACTTTC
d_gene: TRBD2; j_gene: TRBJ2-7; abundance: .; v_gene: TRBV9; len: 16; CDR3aa: CASSVVNSGGAGEQYF; CDR3nt: TGTGCCAGCAGCGTAGTAAATAGCGGGGGGGCTGGCGAGCAGTACTTC
d_gene: .; j_gene: TRBJ1-2; abundance: .; v_gene: TRBV9; len: 14; CDR3aa: CASSLREGGYGYTF; CDR3nt: TGTGCCAGCAGCCTTCGGGAGGGTGGCTATGGCTACACCTTC
d_gene: TRBD1; j_gene: TRBJ1-2; abundance: .; v_gene: TRBV19; len: 14; CDR3aa: CAIWTGARFGGYTF; CDR3nt: TGTGCCATTTGGACAGGAGCACGGTTCGGCGGCTACACCTTC
d_gene: TRBD2; j_gene: TRBJ2-5; abundance: .; v_gene: TRBV5-4; len: 16; CDR3aa: CASSRTSGSGGETQYF; CDR3nt: TGTGCCAGCAGCCGGACTAGCGGGAGTGGTGGAGAGACCCAGTACTTC
d_gene: .; j_gene: TRBJ1-6; abundance: .; v_gene: TRBV11-2; len: 18; CDR3aa: CASSLPPGSGVYNSPLHF; CDR3nt: TGTGCCAGCAGCTTACCCCCCGGGAGCGGGGTCTATAATTCACCCCTCCACTTT
d_gene: TRBD1; j_gene: TRBJ1-1; abundance: .; v_gene: TRBV19; len: 15; CDR3aa: CASSPFDRGLTEAFF; CDR3nt: TGTGCCAGTAGTCCTTTCGACAGGGGGCTGACTGAAGCTTTCTTT
d_gene: TRBD2; j_gene: TRBJ2-3; abundance: .; v_gene: TRBV9; len: 18; CDR3aa: CASSPLAGVPSSTDTQYF; CDR3nt: TGTGCCAGCAGCCCGCTAGCGGGGGTCCCCTCTAGCACAGATACGCAGTATTTT
d_gene: .; j_gene: TRBJ2-7; abundance: few; v_gene: TRBV19; len: 15; CDR3aa: CASSPGRVSTHEQYF; CDR3nt: TGTGCCAGTAGTCCCGGCAGGGTCAGTACCCACGAGCAGTACTTC
d_gene: .; j_gene: TRBJ2-7; abundance: .; v_gene: TRBV6-6; len: 15; CDR3aa: CASSLVGGGSYEQYF; CDR3nt: TGTGCCAGCAGCCTGGTGGGGGGTGGCTCCTACGAGCAGTACTTC
d_gene: TRBD2; j_gene: TRBJ2-7; abundance: .; v_gene: TRBV27; len: 16; CDR3aa: CASSPGSSGRGSEQYF; CDR3nt: TGTGCCAGCAGTCCTGGGAGTAGCGGGAGGGGTAGCGAGCAGTACTTC
d_gene: .; j_gene: TRBJ1-1; abundance: .; v_gene: TRBV14; len: 13; CDR3aa: CASSQIGGQQAFF; CDR3nt: TGTGCCAGCAGCCAAATAGGAGGGCAGCAAGCTTTCTTT
d_gene: TRBD1; j_gene: TRBJ2-5; abundance: .; v_gene: TRBV5-6; len: 15; CDR3aa: CASSNGQGAGETQYF; CDR3nt: TGTGCCAGCAGCAATGGACAGGGGGCGGGTGAGACCCAGTACTTC
d_gene: .; j_gene: TRBJ1-2; abundance: .; v_gene: TRBV6-5; len: 13; CDR3aa: CASSPGTLVGYTF; CDR3nt: TGTGCCAGCAGCCCCGGGACACTAGTTGGCTACACCTTC
d_gene: TRBD1; j_gene: TRBJ2-7; abundance: .; v_gene: TRBV11-1; len: 15; CDR3aa: CASSLMGQGSYEQYF; CDR3nt: TGTGCCAGCAGCTTAATGGGACAGGGGAGCTACGAGCAGTACTTC
d_gene: .; j_gene: TRBJ2-1; abundance: .; v_gene: TRBV10-3; len: 14; CDR3aa: CATRTSPGLNEQFF; CDR3nt: TGTGCCACCCGTACTAGTCCGGGCTTAAATGAGCAGTTCTTC
d_gene: TRBD1; j_gene: TRBJ2-7; abundance: .; v_gene: TRBV29-1; len: 12; CDR3aa: CSVQGVLYEQYF; CDR3nt: TGCAGCGTTCAGGGGGTACTCTACGAGCAGTACTTC
d_gene: TRBD1; j_gene: TRBJ2-3; abundance: .; v_gene: TRBV28; len: 15; CDR3aa: CASNGQGGVPDTQYF; CDR3nt: TGTGCCAGCAACGGACAGGGTGGTGTCCCAGATACGCAGTATTTT